One and the same sample provided the 6 T cell receptor beta chains below, sequenced in a study of blood T cell repertoires in COVID-19. TCRdb keeps only in-frame clones here, not all; method: immunoSEQ multiplex PCR. Among some 330,000 clones listed, more than 85% were seen once. Sequencing was done on a sample of PBMCs or T cells enriched from blood (not recorded which). The receptors were gathered from a woman between 25 and 40 years old who had recovered from COVID-19.

V gene TRBV5-1 combines with J gene TRBJ1-2; 9 bases are a match to TRBD1. Trimming removed 6 bases from V and 6 bases from J; junction bases left unmatched: 6. CDR3 length: 13 residues. CDR1 is SGHRS and CDR2 is YFSETQ in the germline V gene. The CDR3 bases are TGCGCCAGCACGCAAGGACAGGGGCATGGCTACACCTTC. Protein product: CASTQGQGHGYTF.

The chain joins TRBV27 to TRBJ2-7; TRBD1 aligns across 9 bases. After removal of 6 bases from V and 5 bases from J, the junction contained 8 bases not matched to a gene. The CDR3 spans 14 residues. Germline V gene lookup returns CDR1 MNHEY and CDR2 SMNVEV (reference sequence). CDR3 bases: TGTGCCAGCAGATACACAGGGGGCTTCGACGAGCAGTACTTC. It codes for CASRYTGGFDEQYF.

The gene calls are TRBV27 and TRBJ2-1; D is possibly TRBD1 (6 bases). This CDR3 is built from 13 residues. Germline lookup yields CDR1 MNHEY and CDR2 SMNVEV (reference sequence). The germline V and J ends were trimmed by 8 bases and 4 bases, with 12 bases remaining between them. Here the CDR3 reads CASWGRGYNEQFF. CDR3 nucleotide sequence: TGTGCCAGCTGGGGTAGGGGGTACAATGAGCAGTTCTTC.

J is TRBJ2-7 and V is TRBV28; tentative D call: TRBD2 (6 bases). V was pared by 6 bases and J by 5 bases, with 14 bases between. Germline assignment: CDR1 MDHEN and CDR2 SYDVKM. This CDR3 comprises 13 residues. Written as DNA, the CDR3 is TGTGCCAGCAGACCTGGGGGGTACGACGAGCAGTACTTC. Its protein is CASRPGGYDEQYF.

This chain uses TRBV15 with TRBJ1-2; D gene ambiguous. This CDR3 is 17 amino acids long. Germline V gives CDR1 LNHNV, CDR2 YYDKDF (reference sequence). V was pared by 0 bases and J by 4 bases, with 18 bases between. This chain's CDR3 is CATSRDWNEGNAYGYTF. The CDR3 nucleotides are TGTGCCACCAGCAGAGATTGGAATGAGGGCAATGCCTATGGCTACACCTTC.

This clone came up once. V gene TRBV30 combines with J gene TRBJ1-6, with 7 bases lining up with TRBD1. The CDR3 sequence is 17 residues long. J gave up 3 bases and V 1 base, and 9 bases lay outside the gene matches. Germline V CDR1 and CDR2: GTSNPN, SVGIG (reference sequence). The CDR3 region is CAWSATRTGNYNSPLHF. The CDR3 DNA reads TGTGCCTGGAGTGCCACCAGGACAGGAAACTATAATTCACCCCTCCACTTT.